This is a list of T cell receptor beta chains from one sample in a study of T cells in Graves' hyperthyroidism and ophthalmopathy. TCRdb called the multiplex PCR reads again in MiXCR, with one record for every CDR3 protein. The table shows 450,000 to 550,000 distinct CDR3 sequences, with approximately 24% occurring only once. Specimen: blood. Receptors originate from a woman in her 30s with Graves' ophthalmopathy. Both conserved end residues are part of each CDR3. A D gene is named only where the DNA matches it firmly.

D gene	V gene	J gene	CDR3 length	CDR3 protein
NA	TRBV27	TRBJ1-5	13	CASSWDGNQPQHF
TRBD1	TRBV29-1	TRBJ1-1	12	CSADRGNTEAFF
TRBD1	TRBV6-5	TRBJ1-2	15	CASRYLPGGSYGYTF
NA	TRBV30	TRBJ2-5	13	CAGWGGGMETQYF
TRBD2	TRBV11-1	TRBJ2-5	17	CASSHTSGGLSSETQYF
NA	TRBV20-1	TRBJ1-2	15	CSAVEVEAEDYGYTF
NA	TRBV6-1	TRBJ1-5	15	CASRLFASGNQPQHF
TRBD1	TRBV7-2	TRBJ2-7	15	CASRSPGQYLYEQYF
NA	TRBV5-1	TRBJ1-2	16	CASSYQTGITNYGYTF
NA	TRBV19	TRBJ1-2	14	CASSTPGGLDGYTF
NA	TRBV29-1	TRBJ2-7	14	CSVVGGTQIYEQYF
TRBD1	TRBV6-5	TRBJ1-2	15	CASSYSGTGAYGYTF
TRBD1	TRBV12-3/TRBV12-4	TRBJ1-5	16	CASKDRLGSGNQPQHF
TRBD1	TRBV2	TRBJ1-3	14	CASNVDRAGNTIYF
NA	TRBV6-5	TRBJ1-5	14	CASSYGRSNQPQHF
NA	TRBV5-1	TRBJ1-1	14	CASSLDFRGSEAFF
TRBD1	TRBV20-1	TRBJ1-5	14	CSARDPRGQQPQHF